These T cell receptor beta chains were read from a single sample in a study of PD-1 blockade in classical Hodgkin lymphoma. TCRdb's table, derived via immunoSEQ multiplex PCR, lists solely in-frame clones and lacks some. Of around 65,000 clones in the sample, approximately 92% are singletons; the top ten hold approximately 16%. The material was peripheral blood mononuclear cells (PBMCs), obtained at baseline. These receptors all come from a human donor with classical Hodgkin lymphoma. Both conserved end residues are trimmed from each CDR3. The order of the fields is D gene, V gene, J gene, CDR3 protein. D genes are given only for firm matches.

d_call: -
v_call: TRBV5-1
j_call: TRBJ2-7
cdr3_aa: ASSGIRDINYEQY

d_call: -
v_call: TRBV5-1
j_call: TRBJ1-1
cdr3_aa: ASSFWGVNTEAF

d_call: TRBD1
v_call: TRBV10-1
j_call: TRBJ1-1
cdr3_aa: ASSHSSYRGAEAF

d_call: -
v_call: TRBV20-1
j_call: TRBJ1-2
cdr3_aa: SARTDYGYT

d_call: TRBD2
v_call: TRBV7-9
j_call: TRBJ2-1
cdr3_aa: ASSIPGLAPNEQF

d_call: TRBD2
v_call: TRBV7-9
j_call: TRBJ2-1
cdr3_aa: ASSGLAGIDEQF

d_call: -
v_call: TRBV11-2
j_call: TRBJ2-7
cdr3_aa: ASSLIADPYEQY

d_call: TRBD1
v_call: TRBV27
j_call: TRBJ2-7
cdr3_aa: ASSWDRGAYEQY

d_call: -
v_call: TRBV7-8
j_call: TRBJ1-3
cdr3_aa: ASSLAGGTGNTIY

d_call: -
v_call: TRBV2
j_call: TRBJ1-2
cdr3_aa: ASPGGGHWYGYT

d_call: -
v_call: TRBV2
j_call: TRBJ2-3
cdr3_aa: ASSPGSDTQY

d_call: -
v_call: TRBV7-9
j_call: TRBJ2-1
cdr3_aa: ASSNTGPSYNEQF

d_call: -
v_call: TRBV7-8
j_call: TRBJ2-5
cdr3_aa: ASSLSGAWETQY

d_call: TRBD1
v_call: TRBV7-2
j_call: TRBJ2-3
cdr3_aa: ASSSPDRAKDTQY

d_call: -
v_call: TRBV18
j_call: TRBJ2-1
cdr3_aa: ASSPPVVNEQF

d_call: -
v_call: TRBV7-9
j_call: TRBJ2-5
cdr3_aa: ASSLAFVTGRAGEETQY

d_call: -
v_call: TRBV27
j_call: TRBJ2-3
cdr3_aa: ASKGGSNLLRTDTQY

d_call: -
v_call: TRBV6-4
j_call: TRBJ1-1
cdr3_aa: ASSDGKNTEAF

d_call: TRBD1
v_call: TRBV5-5
j_call: TRBJ1-6
cdr3_aa: ASSLDRGAGSPLH

d_call: -
v_call: TRBV19
j_call: TRBJ2-7
cdr3_aa: ASGRIQGYEQY

d_call: TRBD1
v_call: TRBV18
j_call: TRBJ1-2
cdr3_aa: ASSPPETWDSYGYT

d_call: TRBD1
v_call: TRBV7-9
j_call: TRBJ2-1
cdr3_aa: ASSSRDRGSYNEQF

d_call: -
v_call: TRBV5-6
j_call: TRBJ1-1
cdr3_aa: ASSHRLPRLLNTEAF

d_call: TRBD2
v_call: TRBV11-3
j_call: TRBJ2-1
cdr3_aa: ASSSRGGEQF

d_call: -
v_call: TRBV30
j_call: TRBJ2-3
cdr3_aa: AFSGPTDTQY

d_call: -
v_call: TRBV5-1
j_call: TRBJ2-7
cdr3_aa: ASSLQGEGNEQY

d_call: -
v_call: TRBV19
j_call: TRBJ1-4
cdr3_aa: ASSIIPLHPGLKEKLF

d_call: TRBD1
v_call: TRBV30
j_call: TRBJ1-2
cdr3_aa: AWTPTGGFYGYT

d_call: -
v_call: TRBV7-9
j_call: TRBJ2-7
cdr3_aa: ASSFTSYEQY